The next 9 T cell receptor beta chains were all read from a single sample in a study of blood T cell repertoires in COVID-19. Clones were read by immunoSEQ multiplex PCR, and TCRdb kept only the in-frame ones, dropping some. The data hold about 250,000 clones, with approximately 90% observed a single time. Sequences were obtained from peripheral blood. The origin of the receptors is a man aged 18 to 30 with active or convalescent COVID-19.

The chain uses TRBV30 and TRBJ2-4, with TRBD2 matching 8 bases. J was trimmed by 1 base and V by 4 bases; bases with no gene match: 3. There are 14 residues in the CDR3. The germline CDR1 and CDR2 sequences are GTSNPN and SVGIG (reference sequence). The CDR3 loop is CAWNRGGAKNIQYF. In DNA, the CDR3 is TGTGCCTGGAATCGCGGGGGGGCCAAAAACATTCAGTACTTC.

CDR3 protein: CASSVARDRDFGNTIYF. The CDR3, as DNA: TGTGCCAGCAGCGTAGCTAGGGACAGGGATTTCGGAAACACCATATATTTT. The genes are TRBV9 and TRBJ1-3; 9 bases match TRBD1. The trim removed 0 bases at V and 4 bases at J, leaving 8 bases unmatched. Germline V gives CDR1 SGDLS, CDR2 YYNGEE. The CDR3 has 17 residues.

The J gene is TRBJ2-7, the V gene TRBV6-5, with D possibly matching TRBD1 (7 bases). Germline V gene lookup returns CDR1 MNHEY and CDR2 SVGAGI. This CDR3 has 15 residues. V lost 10 bases, J lost 3 bases, and 22 bases lay in between. As DNA, the CDR3 is TGTGCCACCATCGGGCTGCGACAGGGAGGCTACGAGCAGTACTTC. Its protein is CATIGLRQGGYEQYF.

This clone was counted once. The V gene is TRBV28, the J gene TRBJ1-2, with a weak D call TRBD1 (6 bases). Germline values: CDR1 MDHEN, CDR2 SYDVKM. With 3 bases removed from V and 4 bases from J, the gap between germline ends came to 12 bases. This CDR3 is built from 14 residues. In DNA, the CDR3 is TGTGCCAGCAGTTTCCCGGACAGTATCTATGGCTACACCTTC. The encoded protein is CASSFPDSIYGYTF.

The chain couples TRBV10-3 to TRBJ1-4; TRBD1 aligns across 7 bases. J lost 8 bases, V lost 6 bases, and 12 bases had no gene match. Germline values: CDR1 ENHRY, CDR2 SYGVKD. The CDR3 is 15 residues long. CDR3 sequence: CAISREMTGPEKLFF. CDR3 DNA sequence: TGTGCCATCAGCCGAGAAATGACAGGGCCGGAAAAACTGTTTTTT.

The chain couples TRBV7-3 to TRBJ2-6; D possibly corresponds to TRBD2 (5 bases). The CDR3 has 16 residues. CDR1 and CDR2 from the germline V gene are SGHTA and FQGTGA. V shed 5 bases and J shed 3 bases, with 14 bases lying between them. For the CDR3, the DNA is TGTGCCAGCAGCGCCGGCCCCGCGGGTGGGGCCAACGTCCTGACTTTC. Translated: CASSAGPAGGANVLTF.

The chain joins TRBV11-1 to TRBJ2-5; TRBD2 matches at 7 bases. V dropped 4 bases and J dropped 2; count of bases not matched to a gene: 7. CDR1 SGHAT and CDR2 FQDESV come from the germline V gene (reference sequence). The CDR3 sequence is 15 residues long. CDR3 sequence (DNA): TGTGCCAGCAGCTACCTCAGCGGGGCTCAAGAGACCCAGTACTTC. Translation: CASSYLSGAQETQYF.

This sequence joins TRBV19 and TRBJ1-2; 8 bases are a match to TRBD1. From germline, CDR1 is LNHDA and CDR2 SQIVND (reference sequence). CDR3 length: 13 residues. V lost 6 bases, J lost 3 bases, and 3 bases stayed unmatched. CDR3 region: CASSLTGDYGYTF. In DNA form, the CDR3 reads TGTGCCAGTAGCTTGACAGGGGACTATGGCTACACCTTC.

The rearrangement joins TRBV5-1 to TRBJ2-7; TRBD2 is a possible D gene (6 bases). Looked up from germline, CDR1 is SGHRS and CDR2 is YFSETQ. V lost 1 base to trimming and J lost 5 bases, with 13 bases between them. This CDR3 region has 14 residues. CDR3 sequence reads: CASSLNQGGDEQYF. The CDR3 DNA sequence: TGCGCCAGCAGCTTGAATCAGGGAGGCGACGAGCAGTACTTC. The full variable domain, rest sourced from reference TRBV5-1 and TRBJ2-7, is KAGVTQTPRYLIKTRGQQVTLSCSPISGHRSVSWYQQTPGQGLQFLFEYFSETQRNKGNFPGRFSGRQFSNSRSEMNVSTLELGDSALYLCASSLNQGGDEQYFGPGTRLTVT.